One and the same sample provided the 7 T cell receptor beta chains below, sequenced in a study of identical twins. MiXCR was run by TCRdb on the 5' RACE reads, yielding one entry per CDR3 protein. The sample lists 420,000 or so distinct CDR3 sequences, 18% occurring once. Input material: naive T cells sorted from blood. The receptor set was obtained from a man aged 50 or older in good health.

This sequence joins TRBV9 and TRBJ2-3, with TRBD2 identical over 10 bases. CDR1 SGDLS and CDR2 YYNGEE come from the germline V gene. V was clipped by 4 bases and J by 4 bases; unmatched bases: 12. This CDR3 is built from 17 residues. DNA for the CDR3: TGTGCCAGCAGCTTCATTCCGGGACTAGCGTTTTCAGATACGCAGTATTTT. It is translated as CASSFIPGLAFSDTQYF. The variable domain in full, completed from reference TRBV9 and TRBJ2-3, reads DSGVTQTPKHLITATGQRVTLRCSPRSGDLSVYWYQQSLDQGLQFLIQYYNGEERAKGNILERFSAQQFPDLHSELNLSSLELGDSALYFCASSFIPGLAFSDTQYFGPGTRLTVL.

This clonotype was recorded many times. The CDR3 sequence: CASSPRLAGGPYNEQFF. DNA of the CDR3: TGTGCCAGCAGCCCGAGACTAGCGGGAGGGCCGTACAATGAGCAGTTCTTC. The chain has TRBV7-2 and TRBJ2-1; 14 bases line up with TRBD2. Germline loops: CDR1 SGHTA, CDR2 FQGNSA. The V gene end was trimmed by 5 bases and the J gene end by 4 bases; junction bases not matched to a gene: 7. The CDR3 contains 17 residues.

This clonotype was counted many times. This chain joins TRBV12-3 or TRBV12-4 and TRBJ1-6; D unresolved. The CDR3 contains 14 residues. V lost 4 bases and J 10 bases, leaving 14 bases between the germline ends. DNA of the CDR3: TGTGCCAGCAGTTCTGGAACATTTGGCTCACCCCTCCACTTT. Translation gives CASSSGTFGSPLHF.

This clonotype has ten or more counts. This sequence joins TRBV16 and TRBJ2-3, with 9 nucleotides matching TRBD1. V was clipped by 4 bases and J by 2 bases; unmatched bases: 7. The CDR3 has 16 amino acids. Germline V gives CDR1 KGHSY, CDR2 FQNENV. In nucleotides, the CDR3 is TGTGCCAGCAGCCCAGGGACAGGGATTGACACAGATACGCAGTATTTT. This translates into CASSPGTGIDTDTQYF.

This clonotype was detected ten times or more. The chain uses TRBV2 and TRBJ1-4, with D uncertain. CDR3 length equals 13 residues. Looked up from germline, CDR1 is SNHLY and CDR2 is FYNNEI. Trimming took off 7 bases at V and 4 bases at J, with 10 bases between the two ends. The CDR3 spells CASNTRDNEKLFF. The CDR3 nucleotides read TGTGCCAGCAACACAAGGGATAATGAAAAACTGTTTTTT.

This chain joins TRBV12-3 or TRBV12-4 and TRBJ1-2, with TRBD1 as a possible D gene (5 bases). This CDR3 has 12 residues. V dropped 8 bases and J dropped 7 bases, with 14 bases sitting between them. CDR3 loop: CASSNGGGGYTF. In nucleotides, the CDR3 is TGTGCCAGCTCGAATGGGGGAGGTGGCTACACCTTC.

This chain connects TRBV10-3 to TRBJ1-6, with 9 bases matching TRBD1. V shed 8 bases and J 7 bases; nucleotides not matched to a gene: 3. The CDR3 extends over 13 amino acids. Looked up from germline, CDR1 is ENHRY and CDR2 is SYGVKD. The CDR3 is CAIATGGNSPLHF. CDR3 nucleotide sequence: TGTGCCATCGCGACAGGGGGGAATTCACCCCTCCACTTT.